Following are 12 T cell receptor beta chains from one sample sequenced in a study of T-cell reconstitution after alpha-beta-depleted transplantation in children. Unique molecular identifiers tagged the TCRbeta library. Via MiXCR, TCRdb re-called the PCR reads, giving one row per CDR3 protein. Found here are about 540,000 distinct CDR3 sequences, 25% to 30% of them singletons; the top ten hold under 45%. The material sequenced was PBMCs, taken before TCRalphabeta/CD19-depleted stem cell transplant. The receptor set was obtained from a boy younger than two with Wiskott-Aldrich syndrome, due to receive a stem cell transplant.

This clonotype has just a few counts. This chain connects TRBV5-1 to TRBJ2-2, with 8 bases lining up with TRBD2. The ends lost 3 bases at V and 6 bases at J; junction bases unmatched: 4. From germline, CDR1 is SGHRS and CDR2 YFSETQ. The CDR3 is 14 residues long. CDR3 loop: CASSSVTSAGELFF. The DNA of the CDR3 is TGCGCCAGCAGCTCGGTGACTAGCGCCGGGGAGCTGTTTTTT. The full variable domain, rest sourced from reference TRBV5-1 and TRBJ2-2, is KAGVTQTPRYLIKTRGQQVTLSCSPISGHRSVSWYQQTPGQGLQFLFEYFSETQRNKGNFPGRFSGRQFSNSRSEMNVSTLELGDSALYLCASSSVTSAGELFFGEGSRLTVL.

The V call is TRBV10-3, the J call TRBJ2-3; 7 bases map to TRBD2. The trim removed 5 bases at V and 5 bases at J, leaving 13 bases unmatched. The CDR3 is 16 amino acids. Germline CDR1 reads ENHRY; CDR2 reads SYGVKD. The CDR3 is CAISPKASGNKDTQYF. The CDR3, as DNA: TGTGCCATCAGTCCCAAGGCTAGCGGAAACAAAGATACGCAGTATTTT.

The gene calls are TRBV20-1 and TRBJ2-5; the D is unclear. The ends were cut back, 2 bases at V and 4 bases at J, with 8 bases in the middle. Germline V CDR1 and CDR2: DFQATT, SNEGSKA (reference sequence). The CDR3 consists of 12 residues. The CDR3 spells CSARSLAETQYF. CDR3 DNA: TGCAGTGCTAGATCGCTGGCAGAGACCCAGTACTTC.

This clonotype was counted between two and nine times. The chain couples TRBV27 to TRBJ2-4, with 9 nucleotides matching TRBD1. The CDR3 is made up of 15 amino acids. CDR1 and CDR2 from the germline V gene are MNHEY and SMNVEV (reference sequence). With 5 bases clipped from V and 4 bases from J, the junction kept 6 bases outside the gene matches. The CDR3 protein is CASSLRTGAKNIQYF. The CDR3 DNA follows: TGTGCCAGCAGTCTCCGGACAGGGGCTAAAAACATTCAGTACTTC.

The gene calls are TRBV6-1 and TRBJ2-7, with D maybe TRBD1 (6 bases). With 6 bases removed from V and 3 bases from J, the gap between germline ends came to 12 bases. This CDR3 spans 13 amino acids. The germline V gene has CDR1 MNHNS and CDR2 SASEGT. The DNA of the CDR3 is TGTGCCAGCAGGCTACAGGGCGGCTACGAGCAGTACTTC. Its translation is CASRLQGGYEQYF.

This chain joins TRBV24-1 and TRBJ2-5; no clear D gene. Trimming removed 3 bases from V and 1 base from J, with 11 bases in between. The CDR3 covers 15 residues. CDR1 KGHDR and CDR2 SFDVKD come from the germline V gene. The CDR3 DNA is TGTGCCACCAGTGATCCCACCACCTTCCAAGAGACCCAGTACTTC. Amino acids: CATSDPTTFQETQYF.

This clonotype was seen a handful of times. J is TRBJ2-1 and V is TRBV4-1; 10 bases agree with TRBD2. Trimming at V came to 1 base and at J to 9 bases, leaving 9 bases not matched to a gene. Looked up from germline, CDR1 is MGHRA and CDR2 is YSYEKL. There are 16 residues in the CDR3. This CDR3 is CASSQARVAGGTEQFF. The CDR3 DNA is TGCGCCAGCAGCCAAGCCCGGGTAGCGGGAGGTACTGAGCAGTTCTTC.

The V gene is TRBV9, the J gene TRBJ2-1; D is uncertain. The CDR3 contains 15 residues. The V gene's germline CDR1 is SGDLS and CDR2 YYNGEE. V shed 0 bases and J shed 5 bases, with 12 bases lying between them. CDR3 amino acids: CASSVGLDVDNEQFF. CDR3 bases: TGTGCCAGCAGCGTAGGGTTGGACGTCGACAATGAGCAGTTCTTC.

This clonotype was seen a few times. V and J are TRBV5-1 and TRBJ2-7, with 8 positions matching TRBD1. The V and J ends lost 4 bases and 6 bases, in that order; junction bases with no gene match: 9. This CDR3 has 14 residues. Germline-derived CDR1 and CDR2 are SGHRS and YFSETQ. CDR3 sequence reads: CASSIRQGSGEQYF. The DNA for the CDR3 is TGCGCCAGCAGCATCAGACAGGGGTCCGGCGAGCAGTACTTC. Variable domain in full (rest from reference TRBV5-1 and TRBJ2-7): KAGVTQTPRYLIKTRGQQVTLSCSPISGHRSVSWYQQTPGQGLQFLFEYFSETQRNKGNFPGRFSGRQFSNSRSEMNVSTLELGDSALYLCASSIRQGSGEQYFGPGTRLTVT.

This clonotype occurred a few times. For the CDR3, the DNA is TGTGCCAGCAGCTTAGGCGGAGTAGGACCAAGGACCGCTAACAATGAGCAGTTCTTC. It specifies CASSLGGVGPRTANNEQFF. The rearrangement links TRBV13 to TRBJ2-1; D is undetermined. The V end lost 0 bases, the J end lost 5 bases, and 23 bases lay between the germline ends. This CDR3 has 19 amino acids. The germline gives CDR1 PRHDT, CDR2 FYEKMQ (reference sequence). Drawing the rest from reference TRBV13 and TRBJ2-1, the complete variable domain is AAGVIQSPRHLIKEKRETATLKCYPIPRHDTVYWYQQGPGQDPQFLISFYEKMQSDKGSIPDRFSAQQFSDYHSELNMSSLELGDSALYFCASSLGGVGPRTANNEQFFGPGTRLTVL.

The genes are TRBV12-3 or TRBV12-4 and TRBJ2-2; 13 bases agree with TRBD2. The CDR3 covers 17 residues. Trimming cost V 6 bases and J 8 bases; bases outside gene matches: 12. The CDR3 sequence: CASSTLTSGRARGELFF. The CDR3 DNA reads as TGTGCCAGCAGCACACTCACTAGCGGGAGGGCCCGGGGGGAGCTGTTTTTT.

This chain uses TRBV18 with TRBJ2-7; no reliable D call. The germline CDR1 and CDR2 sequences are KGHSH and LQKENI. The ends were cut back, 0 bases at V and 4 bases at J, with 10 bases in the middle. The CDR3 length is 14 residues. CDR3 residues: CASSPPFALYEQYF. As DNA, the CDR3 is TGTGCCAGCTCACCACCTTTTGCGTTGTACGAGCAGTACTTC.